Each of the 10 T cell receptor beta chains below was sequenced from the same sample in a study of T cell responses to AZD1222 COVID-19 vaccine (dated by TCRdb to the early 2020s). The library was generated by the immunoSEQ multiplex PCR assay. TCRdb stores this immuneACCESS table with in-frame sequences only. Part of the clones is absent; in the studies checked, under half of the shortfall reflects unresolved V genes, and no reason is known for the rest. For this sample there are 120,000 to 150,000 clones; 91% appear just once. About 1.5% of the sample is held by the ten biggest clonotypes. The intended sense of this specimen's time point label: baseline before first vaccination. This sample comprised peripheral blood, obtained on day 0 of AZD1222 vaccination. These receptors all stem from an adult in good health.

This clone was recorded only once. The rearrangement joins TRBV6-2 or TRBV6-3 to TRBJ1-5; the D is unclear. V dropped 4 bases and J dropped 1 base, with 14 bases sitting between them. This CDR3 region has 16 residues. CDR1 is MNHEY and CDR2 is SVGEGT in the germline V gene. The CDR3 DNA is TGTGCCAGCAGTTCTTCCTTTTGGGCGAGCAATCAGCCCCAGCATTTT. This translates into CASSSSFWASNQPQHF.

The rearrangement uses TRBV4-3 and TRBJ1-6, with D maybe TRBD1 (5 bases). The germline V gene encodes CDR1 LGHNA and CDR2 YSLEER. Trimming pared 3 bases from V and 5 bases from J, leaving 20 bases between. This CDR3 is built from 18 residues. CDR3 protein: CASSHQQFIPGHNSPLHF. CDR3 in DNA: TGCGCCAGCAGCCATCAACAATTTATACCGGGACATAATTCACCCCTCCACTTT.

This clone has more than one count but fewer than ten. The chain joins TRBV3-1 (or the pseudogene TRBV3-2) to TRBJ1-2, with 8 bases lining up with TRBD1. The CDR3 loop spans 14 amino acids. Germline V CDR1 and CDR2: LGHDT, YNNKEL (reference sequence). J gave up 6 bases and V 4 bases, and 7 bases lay outside the gene matches. The CDR3: CASSRRGLKNGYTF. For the CDR3, the DNA is TGTGCCAGCAGCCGCAGGGGGCTTAAAAATGGCTACACCTTC.

The gene calls are TRBV4-3 and TRBJ2-3; D is possibly TRBD2 (5 bases). The CDR3 is 15 amino acids. Looked up from germline, CDR1 is LGHNA and CDR2 is YSLEER. Trimming removed 1 base at V and 0 bases at J, with 8 bases between. The CDR3 region has the DNA TGCGCCAGCAGCCAAGCCAAGCGGAGCACAGATACGCAGTATTTT. This sequence encodes CASSQAKRSTDTQYF.

CDR3 sequence (DNA): TGTGCCAGCAGTTACGGTGGAAGGGGCTACGAGCAGTACTTC. Protein: CASSYGGRGYEQYF. V and J are TRBV6-5 and TRBJ2-7; D may be TRBD1 (5 bases). Trimming pared 2 bases from V and 3 bases from J, leaving 11 bases between. The germline V gene has CDR1 MNHEY and CDR2 SVGAGI. The CDR3 loop spans 14 amino acids.

Only one count was recorded for this clone. V and J are TRBV29-1 and TRBJ1-2; D is uncertain. V shed 5 bases and J shed 4 bases, with 11 bases lying between them. Germline CDR1 SQVTM, CDR2 ANQGSEA. The CDR3 is 12 amino acids. The CDR3 DNA follows: TGCAGCGTTCAACAAGGGATCTATGGCTACACCTTC. It specifies CSVQQGIYGYTF.

The chain recombines TRBV24-1 with TRBJ2-5; possible D gene TRBD1, 6 bases. The germline CDR1 and CDR2 sequences are KGHDR and SFDVKD. The CDR3 loop spans 15 amino acids. V was clipped by 6 bases and J by 4 bases, with 17 bases between them. The CDR3 nucleotides read TGTGCCACCAGTTTCCCAGGGGCGCACCGAGAGACCCAGTACTTC. Its translation is CATSFPGAHRETQYF.

The CDR3 sequence: CSVASSMNTEAFF. The CDR3 coding sequence is TGCAGCGTTGCTTCTTCCATGAACACTGAAGCTTTCTTT. This chain links TRBV29-1 with TRBJ1-1; the D is unclear. From germline, CDR1 is SQVTM and CDR2 ANQGSEA. CDR3 size: 13 residues. V gave up 4 bases and J gave up 0 bases, with 9 bases separating them.

This rearrangement joins TRBV7-9 to TRBJ1-2; D ambiguous. CDR1 and CDR2 (germline): SEHNR, FQNEAQ (reference sequence). Trimming removed 2 bases at V and 6 bases at J, with 7 bases between. The CDR3 runs to 12 residues. The CDR3 coding sequence is TGTGCCAGCAGCTTAAGCGTGGATGGCTACACCTTC. This sequence encodes CASSLSVDGYTF.

The chain couples TRBV30 to TRBJ2-7; 8 positions match TRBD2. Per the germline V gene, CDR1 is GTSNPN and CDR2 is SVGIG (reference sequence). The V and J ends lost 4 bases and 3 bases, in that order; junction bases with no gene match: 5. The CDR3 totals 13 residues. The CDR3 sequence: CAWTRGGNYEQYF. The CDR3 region has the DNA TGTGCCTGGACTCGCGGGGGGAACTACGAGCAGTACTTC.